The 20 T cell receptor beta chains given below trace back to one sample, sequenced in a study of response to subunit inactivated influenza vaccine. TCRdb reprocessed the RT-PCR reads via MiXCR and lists one record per CDR3 protein. The sample carries about 160,000 distinct CDR3 sequences, about 10% recorded once. The sample consisted of CD8+ T cells sorted from PBMCs, taken around 25 months after vaccination. These receptors originate from a man between 50 and 69 years old who received an inactivated influenza vaccine.

J is TRBJ2-1 and V is TRBV24-1; D is unresolved. The CDR3 spans 13 residues. V was cut by 0 bases and J by 4 bases, with 3 bases left in between. From germline, CDR1 is KGHDR and CDR2 SFDVKD. The CDR3 here is CATSDLRYNEQFF. The CDR3 DNA follows: TGTGCCACCAGTGATTTGCGGTACAATGAGCAGTTCTTC.

This clonotype was detected many times. The V gene is TRBV6-6, the J gene TRBJ2-7, with unresolved D. The V end was cut by 0 bases, the J end by 2 bases, with 5 bases between. The CDR3 is 13 amino acids. Germline assignment: CDR1 MNHNY and CDR2 SVGAGI (reference sequence). The CDR3 protein is CASSYSTTYEQYF. CDR3 DNA sequence: TGTGCCAGCAGTTACTCCACGACCTACGAGCAGTACTTC.

The table lists this clonotype with a few counts. The chain joins TRBV18 to TRBJ2-1; TRBD2 agrees at 8 bases. The CDR3 runs 16 residues. Germline lookup yields CDR1 KGHSH and CDR2 LQKENI. V dropped 1 base and J dropped 8; count of bases not matched to a gene: 10. The CDR3 nucleotides read TGTGCCAGCTCACCACAAGCCGGGAGGGCCGGGGATGAGCAGTTCTTC. The encoded protein is CASSPQAGRAGDEQFF.

This chain joins TRBV24-1 and TRBJ2-5; no clear D gene. The V and J ends lost 0 bases and 0 bases respectively, with 1 base between them. CDR3 length equals 13 residues. CDR1 and CDR2 from the germline V gene are KGHDR and SFDVKD. In DNA, the CDR3 is TGTGCCACCAGTGATTTGTACCAAGAGACCCAGTACTTC. Its translation is CATSDLYQETQYF.

J is TRBJ2-2 and V is TRBV29-1, with 7 nucleotides matching TRBD1. CDR1 SQVTM and CDR2 ANQGSEA come from the germline V gene. The CDR3 length is 13 residues. CDR3: CSGQETDTGELFF. CDR3 DNA: TGCAGTGGACAGGAAACGGACACCGGGGAGCTGTTTTTT.

This clonotype was detected only a few times. The V and J genes are TRBV29-1 and TRBJ2-2; the D is unclear. The CDR3 has 12 residues. Germline V CDR1 and CDR2: SQVTM, ANQGSEA. The CDR3 coding sequence is TGCAGTGGTAGGATGAACACCGGGGAGCTGTTTTTT. It is translated as CSGRMNTGELFF.

As to this clonotype: A read error is possible here, since a much larger clone lies one base away. This chain connects TRBV5-6 to TRBJ2-3; 8 bases match TRBD2. This CDR3 is 15 amino acids long. Germline CDR1 is SGHDT and CDR2 is YYEEEE. The CDR3 nucleotides are TGTGCCAGCAGCCCGGGACTAGTTTACACATATACGCAGTATTTT. Amino acids: CASSPGLVYTYTQYF.

V is TRBV5-1 and J is TRBJ1-1; possible D gene TRBD1, 5 bases. With 4 bases removed from V and 4 bases from J, the gap between germline ends came to 17 bases. The CDR3 is 15 residues long. Germline V gene data show CDR1 as SGHRS and CDR2 as YFSETQ. CDR3 DNA: TGCGCCAGCAGCCAATCGATACAGGAGACCACTGAAGCTTTCTTT. Translated, it gives CASSQSIQETTEAFF. The full variable domain, rest sourced from reference TRBV5-1 and TRBJ1-1, is KAGVTQTPRYLIKTRGQQVTLSCSPISGHRSVSWYQQTPGQGLQFLFEYFSETQRNKGNFPGRFSGRQFSNSRSEMNVSTLELGDSALYLCASSQSIQETTEAFFGQGTRLTVV.

The rearrangement uses TRBV9 and TRBJ2-6, with 7 bases matching TRBD2. The V and J ends lost 3 bases and 0 bases, in that order; junction bases with no gene match: 3. Germline-derived CDR1 and CDR2 are SGDLS and YYNGEE. The CDR3 is 16 residues long. The CDR3 nucleotides are TGTGCCAGCAGCGGGGAGGGTTTCTCTGGGGCCAACGTCCTGACTTTC. Translated: CASSGEGFSGANVLTF.

As to this clonotype: Its ends do not fully match the called genes, so a read error is possible. The V gene is TRBV11-2, the J gene TRBJ2-7; D gene ambiguous. The CDR3 is 9 amino acids. Germline values: CDR1 SGHAT, CDR2 FQNNGV. In DNA, the CDR3 is TGTGCCAGCAGCTTAGTGCCGGTCTTC. This encodes CASSLVPVF.

This clonotype has just a few counts. V and J are TRBV28 and TRBJ1-1; tentative D call: TRBD1 (6 bases). Trimming shortened V by 4 bases and J by 0 bases, and 18 bases separated the two germline ends. This CDR3 region has 17 residues. Germline V CDR1 and CDR2: MDHEN, SYDVKM. The CDR3 nucleotides read TGTGCCAGCAGTTCCCAGGCCCTACAGGGTGTGAACACTGAAGCTTTCTTT. Its protein is CASSSQALQGVNTEAFF.

This clonotype was counted ten times or more. CDR3 sequence: CASTNPRSTDTQYF. CDR3 DNA: TGTGCCAGCACAAACCCACGTAGCACAGATACGCAGTATTTT. This chain links TRBV28 with TRBJ2-3; D is unresolved. Trimming stripped 7 bases from V and 0 bases from J, with 11 bases between. The CDR3 length is 14 residues. Germline V gene lookup returns CDR1 MDHEN and CDR2 SYDVKM.

This clonotype came up a few times. The chain has TRBV20-1 and TRBJ2-5, with TRBD1 matching 9 bases. V lost 5 bases and J lost 2; bases outside the gene matches: 6. The germline V gene has CDR1 DFQATT and CDR2 SNEGSKA (reference sequence). There are 14 residues in the CDR3. CDR3 nucleotides: TGCAGTGCTTGCGACAGGGGGTTACAAGAGACCCAGTACTTC. This sequence encodes CSACDRGLQETQYF.

The rearrangement joins TRBV19 to TRBJ2-1, with TRBD2 matching 8 bases. J lost 9 bases, V lost 8 bases, and 9 bases had no gene match. CDR3 size: 13 residues. Germline V gene lookup returns CDR1 LNHDA and CDR2 SQIVND (reference sequence). The CDR3 reads CASDYGGAAEQFF. DNA for the CDR3: TGTGCCAGTGACTACGGGGGGGCCGCTGAGCAGTTCTTC.

V gene TRBV11-3 combines with J gene TRBJ1-1, with a possible D match to TRBD1 (5 bases). V lost 3 bases to trimming and J lost 4 bases, with 15 bases between them. The CDR3 sequence is 15 residues long. Germline-derived CDR1 and CDR2 are SGHNT and YENEEA. DNA of the CDR3: TGTGCCAGCAGCTTCCCCAGCAGGGCGGCCACTGAAGCTTTCTTT. Translation: CASSFPSRAATEAFF.

This clonotype was picked up a small number of times. The V call is TRBV7-2, the J call TRBJ1-2, with 8 nucleotides matching TRBD1. V trimming: 3 bases; J trimming: 7 bases; junction bases outside the gene matches: 10. CDR3 length: 15 amino acids. The germline V gene encodes CDR1 SGHTA and CDR2 FQGNSA. CDR3 DNA sequence: TGTGCCAGCAGCTTCTCTAGGCAGGGGGCAGCTGGCTACACCTTC. It yields the protein CASSFSRQGAAGYTF.

This clonotype was observed a few times. This chain links TRBV4-3 with TRBJ2-3; 11 nucleotides match TRBD2. V was pared by 1 base and J by 0 bases, with 3 bases of the junction left unmatched. This CDR3 contains 17 residues. Looked up from germline, CDR1 is LGHNA and CDR2 is YSLEER. The CDR3 sequence is CASSQVLAGASTDTQYF. DNA of the CDR3: TGCGCCAGCAGCCAAGTACTAGCGGGAGCTAGCACAGATACGCAGTATTTT.

This clonotype was observed a few times. The V gene is TRBV10-3, the J gene TRBJ2-3; TRBD2 matches 13 bases. In germline, CDR1 is ENHRY, CDR2 SYGVKD. This CDR3 contains 18 residues. V lost 4 bases and J lost 0; bases outside the gene matches: 7. Here the CDR3 DNA reads TGTGCCATCAGTGGGACTAGCGGGGGTTTCCCAAGCACAGATACGCAGTATTTT. Protein product: CAISGTSGGFPSTDTQYF.

The chain has TRBV6-1 and TRBJ2-7; D unclear. Germline V gene sequence: CDR1 MNHNS, CDR2 SASEGT. There are 13 residues in the CDR3. Trimming removed 6 bases at V and 5 bases at J, with 14 bases between. The CDR3 reads CASSGIGLHEQYF. The CDR3 DNA reads TGTGCCAGCAGCGGAATCGGGCTCCACGAGCAGTACTTC.

This clonotype has more than one count but fewer than ten. The V gene is TRBV5-6, the J gene TRBJ2-1, with 8 bases fitting TRBD2. The CDR3 has 13 residues. Germline lookup yields CDR1 SGHDT and CDR2 YYEEEE. The V gene end was trimmed by 7 bases and the J gene end by 7 bases; junction bases not matched to a gene: 7. CDR3 sequence: CASSLQRENEQFF. In DNA, the CDR3 is TGTGCCAGCTCCCTTCAGCGGGAGAATGAGCAGTTCTTC.